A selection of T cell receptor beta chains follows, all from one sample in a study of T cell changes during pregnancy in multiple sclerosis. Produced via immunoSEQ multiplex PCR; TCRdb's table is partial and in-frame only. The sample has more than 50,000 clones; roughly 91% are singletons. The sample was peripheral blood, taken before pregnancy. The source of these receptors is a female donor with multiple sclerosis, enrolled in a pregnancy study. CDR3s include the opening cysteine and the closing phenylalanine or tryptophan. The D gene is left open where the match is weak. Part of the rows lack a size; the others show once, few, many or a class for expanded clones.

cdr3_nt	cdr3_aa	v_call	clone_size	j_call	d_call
TGTGCCAGCAGCTTAAATCCAGCGGGGGGCGGAGATACGCAGTATTTT	CASSLNPAGGGDTQYF	TRBV7-2	NA	TRBJ2-3	TRBD2
TGTGCCTGGAGTCTATCCAGGGCGGAAAACACCATATATTTT	CAWSLSRAENTIYF	TRBV30	once	TRBJ1-3	NA
TGTGCCAGCACAAATTTAGGACAGGGGACTAATGAAAAACTGTTTTTT	CASTNLGQGTNEKLFF	TRBV5-6	NA	TRBJ1-4	TRBD1
TGTGCCAGCAGCTTAACTATAAGCTCCTATAATTCACCCCTCCACTTT	CASSLTISSYNSPLHF	TRBV7-9	NA	TRBJ1-6	NA
TGTGCCAGCAGCTTAGGGACAGGGGCCTACGAGCAGTACTTC	CASSLGTGAYEQYF	TRBV11-2	NA	TRBJ2-7	TRBD1
TGCGCCAGCAGCTTGGTTACAGAGAACACTGAAGCTTTCTTT	CASSLVTENTEAFF	TRBV5-1	NA	TRBJ1-1	NA
TGTGCCAGCAGTGAGACAGGGGGCGGTAACACTGAAGCTTTCTTT	CASSETGGGNTEAFF	TRBV6-4	NA	TRBJ1-1	TRBD1
TGCGCCAGCAGTGATCGGCGTAGGGGGAAGTACGAGCAGTACTTC	CASSDRRRGKYEQYF	TRBV4-1	NA	TRBJ2-7	NA
TGTGCCAGCAGCGTACAGGGTATTATGGCCAACATTCAGTACTTC	CASSVQGIMANIQYF	TRBV11-1	NA	TRBJ2-4	NA
TGTGCCAGTAGTAGAAGACAGGGGACAACTAACGAGCAGTACTTC	CASSRRQGTTNEQYF	TRBV19	NA	TRBJ2-7	TRBD1
TGTGCCAGCAGCCCTCGGGGAGGGAGAACTGAAGCTTTCTTT	CASSPRGGRTEAFF	TRBV9	once	TRBJ1-1	NA
TGTGCCAGCAGCGTAGTGGGACAGGGAACTGGAAACACCATATATTTT	CASSVVGQGTGNTIYF	TRBV9	few	TRBJ1-3	TRBD1
TGCGCCAGCAGCCCACGGACAGGGGCGACTGGAAACACCATATATTTT	CASSPRTGATGNTIYF	TRBV5-1	NA	TRBJ1-3	TRBD1
TGTGCCAGCAGCCAAGAGGGGGCCAACACTGAAGCTTTCTTT	CASSQEGANTEAFF	TRBV4-2	NA	TRBJ1-1	NA
TGTGCCAGCAGCTCCGGGACAGGGGTTAGCAATCAGCCCCAGCATTTT	CASSSGTGVSNQPQHF	TRBV7-9	NA	TRBJ1-5	TRBD1
TGTGCCAGCAGACAGAACAGGGAGAACACTGAAGCTTTCTTT	CASRQNRENTEAFF	TRBV7-2	NA	TRBJ1-1	NA
TGTGCCAGCAGCCAACTTCGGGGGGGAGGAAACACCATATATTTT	CASSQLRGGGNTIYF	TRBV2	NA	TRBJ1-3	NA
TGTGCCAGCAGCCCGAGACAGGGACTTGAAGCTTTCTTT	CASSPRQGLEAFF	TRBV7-2	NA	TRBJ1-1	TRBD1
TGTGCCAGCAGCGTACTTTCGGGGACTAGTGGTACAGAGACCCAGTACTTC	CASSVLSGTSGTETQYF	TRBV9	NA	TRBJ2-5	TRBD2
TGTGCCAGCAGCTCCGACAGGGCCTACGAGCAGTACTTC	CASSSDRAYEQYF	TRBV5-4	once	TRBJ2-7	TRBD1
TGTGCCAGCAGGACACAGGGTAAGAGAGGCTACACCTTC	CASRTQGKRGYTF	TRBV5-4	NA	TRBJ1-2	NA
TGTGCCAGCAGATTTACAGGGGGCGCGGAAAAACTGTTTTTT	CASRFTGGAEKLFF	TRBV6-5	NA	TRBJ1-4	TRBD1
TGTGCCAGCAGTGAAGACCAGCGCCTCAGGGGCTACAATGAGCAGTTCTTC	CASSEDQRLRGYNEQFF	TRBV2	once	TRBJ2-1	NA
TGTGCCAGCAGTCCCTCGACAGATACGCAGTATTTT	CASSPSTDTQYF	TRBV27	NA	TRBJ2-3	NA
TGTGCCAGCAGTTACTCACCAGGCTCCTACGAGCAGTACTTC	CASSYSPGSYEQYF	TRBV6-5	NA	TRBJ2-7	NA
TGCGCCAGCACCCAAGGGCCGAGAGGGGGAATCTACGAGCAGTACTTC	CASTQGPRGGIYEQYF	TRBV4-3	NA	TRBJ2-7	NA
TGTGCCAGCAGCTTAGTCTTCAGGGACGAGCAGTACTTC	CASSLVFRDEQYF	TRBV7-9	NA	TRBJ2-7	NA
TGTGCCAGCAGCCTAGCGCGCGGCCCGTATGAGCAGTTCTTC	CASSLARGPYEQFF	TRBV6-5	NA	TRBJ2-1	NA
TGCAGCGTCCAGGGACTAGCGGATGAGCAGTTCTTC	CSVQGLADEQFF	TRBV29-1	NA	TRBJ2-1	TRBD2
TGTGCCAGCAGTTACTCGACGGCGGGGGGAAGGAATGAGCAGTTCTTC	CASSYSTAGGRNEQFF	TRBV6-5	NA	TRBJ2-1	TRBD2
TGTGCCAGCACTATCGCCGACAGGGGACGGAACACTGAAGCTTTCTTT	CASTIADRGRNTEAFF	TRBV6-6	NA	TRBJ1-1	TRBD1
TGTGCCAGTAGAACAGGGAGCAATTCACCCCTCCACTTT	CASRTGSNSPLHF	TRBV19	NA	TRBJ1-6	NA
TGCGCCAGCAGCCAAGCCCCCACAGCCTCTTACACTGGAAACACCATATATTTT	CASSQAPTASYTGNTIYF	TRBV4-3	once	TRBJ1-3	NA
TGTGCCAGCAGTGACGGGACTGGCGCACCAGATACGCAGTATTTT	CASSDGTGAPDTQYF	TRBV6-4	NA	TRBJ2-3	NA
TGCAGTGCTAGAACTAATGGCTACACCTTC	CSARTNGYTF	TRBV20-1	NA	TRBJ1-2	NA
TGTGCCAGTAAATCCGGGACAGGGGTTGGCTACGAGCAGTACTTC	CASKSGTGVGYEQYF	TRBV19	NA	TRBJ2-7	TRBD1
TGTGCCAGCAGCTCACAGGGCTGGGGTGTTACAGATACGCAGTATTTT	CASSSQGWGVTDTQYF	TRBV11-2	NA	TRBJ2-3	NA
TGTGCCAGCAGTCCAACCGGGACAGGGATCGATGGCTACACCTTC	CASSPTGTGIDGYTF	TRBV27	once	TRBJ1-2	TRBD1
TGTGCCAGCAGCGCTGACAGGACCACAGATACGCAGTATTTT	CASSADRTTDTQYF	TRBV5-4	NA	TRBJ2-3	NA
TGTGCCAGCAGTACTCGAGACAGGCCCTACGAGCAGTACTTC	CASSTRDRPYEQYF	TRBV6-5	NA	TRBJ2-7	NA
TGTGCCAGCAGCCGTGAGGTCAGGGTTAGGACTGAAGCTTTCTTT	CASSREVRVRTEAFF	TRBV5-5	NA	TRBJ1-1	NA
TGTGCCAGCAGTTTCACTAGCGGGGGTAACGAGCAGTACTTC	CASSFTSGGNEQYF	TRBV6-6	few	TRBJ2-7	TRBD2
TGCAGCGTTGAAGTAGGGGCCAACAGTAATCAGCCCCAGCATTTT	CSVEVGANSNQPQHF	TRBV29-1	once	TRBJ1-5	NA
TGTGCCAGCGGACGACAGGGGGCGCAGGGTGGCTACACCTTC	CASGRQGAQGGYTF	TRBV27	NA	TRBJ1-2	TRBD1
TGTGCCAGTAGTAGAGGGCGGCATGCAACTAATGAAAAACTGTTTTTT	CASSRGRHATNEKLFF	TRBV19	NA	TRBJ1-4	NA
TGTGCCAGCAGGATACAGGGGGGGAACACCGGGGAGCTGTTTTTT	CASRIQGGNTGELFF	TRBV6-5	NA	TRBJ2-2	TRBD1
TGTGCCAGCAGCTTGGGACAGGGAAATGAAAAACTGTTTTTT	CASSLGQGNEKLFF	TRBV5-4	NA	TRBJ1-4	TRBD1
TGTGCCAGCAGACATGGACAGACCAATCAGCCCCAGCATTTT	CASRHGQTNQPQHF	TRBV6-6	NA	TRBJ1-5	NA
TGCGCCAGCAGCAGGTCAGGGGGGAACACTGAAGCTTTCTTT	CASSRSGGNTEAFF	TRBV5-1	NA	TRBJ1-1	TRBD1
TGTGCCAGCAGCTTAGCAGGGGCCAGTCAGCCCCAGCATTTT	CASSLAGASQPQHF	TRBV7-9	NA	TRBJ1-5	NA
TGTGCCAGCAGCGTAGGTCCAACAGGAGTGGAGGAAAAACTGTTTTTT	CASSVGPTGVEEKLFF	TRBV9	NA	TRBJ1-4	NA
TGTGCCAGCAGCCACCTCCGGGACAGGGAACGAAAACTGTTTTTT	CASSHLRDRERKLFF	TRBV4-2	NA	TRBJ1-4	TRBD1
TGTGCCAGCAGCCCCGCGGGACAGATCTATGGCTACACCTTC	CASSPAGQIYGYTF	TRBV2	NA	TRBJ1-2	TRBD1
TGTGCCAGCAGTCCAACAGGGATCTATGGCTACACCTTC	CASSPTGIYGYTF	TRBV7-2	NA	TRBJ1-2	NA
TGTGCCAGCAGTGAGTCTAGCACCGGGGAGCTGTTTTTT	CASSESSTGELFF	TRBV6-4	medium-sized	TRBJ2-2	NA
TGTGCCAGCAGCCCTCGGACAGCGACTGAAGCTTTCTTT	CASSPRTATEAFF	TRBV9	NA	TRBJ1-1	NA
TGTGCCTGGGCCGGAAAACAGGGATTAAATCAGCCCCAGCATTTT	CAWAGKQGLNQPQHF	TRBV30	few	TRBJ1-5	NA
TGTGCCAGCAGCTTGGCTGTTACGGGGAACTATGGCTACACCTTC	CASSLAVTGNYGYTF	TRBV5-5	NA	TRBJ1-2	NA
TGTGCCAGCAGCAGGGAGGGCTGGGCTGAAGCTTTCTTT	CASSREGWAEAFF	TRBV21-1	NA	TRBJ1-1	NA